This TCR beta chain was captured by sequencing in a study of T cell repertoires in aging, cancer and after chemotherapy. As for the study in general: Patients with glioblastoma brain tumors were sampled before and after temozolomide-based therapy. Study observations and caveats: These repertoire data do not allow conclusions about immunological memory after chemotherapy. Loss of evenness, beyond lost richness, contributed to age-related TCR diversity decline in cancer patients.

In its sample, this clonotype is medium-sized. Its antigen is not identified. Amplification of TCR beta used genomic DNA extracted from peripheral blood. The CDR3 is made up of 13 amino acids. The germline CDR1 and CDR2 sequences are MNHEY and SMNVEV (reference sequence). The ends were cut back, 2 bases at V and 4 bases at J, with 6 bases in the middle. Rearranged V-D-J TRB sequences were amplified with a mixed TRB-A/B primer pool. TCRdb reanalysed the multiplex PCR reads using MiXCR and keeps one entry per CDR3 protein. The sample records over 1,500 distinct CDR3 sequences, around 20% being singletons.

This chain joins TRBV27 and TRBJ2-1, with no clear D. The clonotype originates from a human donor with a solid tumor. Sequencing was done on a sample of blood. CDR3 sequence (DNA): TGTGCCAGCAGTTTAAGAGTTTACAATGAGCAGTTCTTC. Translation: CASSLRVYNEQFF.